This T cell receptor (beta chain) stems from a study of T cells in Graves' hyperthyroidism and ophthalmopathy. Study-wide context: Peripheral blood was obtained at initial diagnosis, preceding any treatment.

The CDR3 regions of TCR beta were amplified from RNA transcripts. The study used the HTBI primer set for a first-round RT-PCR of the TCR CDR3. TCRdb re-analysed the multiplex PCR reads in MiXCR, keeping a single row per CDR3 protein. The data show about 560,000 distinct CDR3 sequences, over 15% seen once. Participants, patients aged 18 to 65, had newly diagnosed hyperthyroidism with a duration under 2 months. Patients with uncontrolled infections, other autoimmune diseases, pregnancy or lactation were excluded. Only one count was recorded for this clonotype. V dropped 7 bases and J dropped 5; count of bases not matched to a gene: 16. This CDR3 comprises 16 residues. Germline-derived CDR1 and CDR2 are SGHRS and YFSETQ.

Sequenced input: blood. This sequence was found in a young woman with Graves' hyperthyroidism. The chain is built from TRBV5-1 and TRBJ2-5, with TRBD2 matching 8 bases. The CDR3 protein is CASVPLTGGAEETQYF. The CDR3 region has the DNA TGCGCCAGCGTACCCCTTACGGGAGGGGCGGAGGAGACCCAGTACTTC. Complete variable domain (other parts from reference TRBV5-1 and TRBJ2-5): KAGVTQTPRYLIKTRGQQVTLSCSPISGHRSVSWYQQTPGQGLQFLFEYFSETQRNKGNFPGRFSGRQFSNSRSEMNVSTLELGDSALYLCASVPLTGGAEETQYFGPGTRLLVL.